The present T cell receptor (beta chain) was sequenced within a study of blood T cell repertoires in COVID-19. For the study at large: Sources were T cells, B-cell-depleted T cells, or PBMCs; the material itself was cDNA or gDNA.

As processed by the authors: Nucleated cell counts were estimated from reference gene primer amplification. TCRdb's table, derived via immunoSEQ multiplex PCR, lists solely in-frame clones and lacks some. That table supplies the V and J calls and clone size; D and trimming were determined from the DNA. The sample comprises around 130,000 clones, 84% of which are singletons, and about 1.5% rests with the top ten. J was trimmed by 4 bases and V by 2 bases; bases with no gene match: 8. Germline lookup yields CDR1 SGDLS and CDR2 YYNGEE. The CDR3 runs to 15 residues. The sequence was collected from a man aged 60 to 75 with acute or convalescent COVID-19. The rearrangement links TRBV9 to TRBJ1-2, with TRBD1 matching over 7 bases. Sequenced: peripheral blood. The CDR3 DNA reads TGTGCCAGCAGCGTGGAGACAGGGTCCAGCTATGGCTACACCTTC. It encodes CASSVETGSSYGYTF.